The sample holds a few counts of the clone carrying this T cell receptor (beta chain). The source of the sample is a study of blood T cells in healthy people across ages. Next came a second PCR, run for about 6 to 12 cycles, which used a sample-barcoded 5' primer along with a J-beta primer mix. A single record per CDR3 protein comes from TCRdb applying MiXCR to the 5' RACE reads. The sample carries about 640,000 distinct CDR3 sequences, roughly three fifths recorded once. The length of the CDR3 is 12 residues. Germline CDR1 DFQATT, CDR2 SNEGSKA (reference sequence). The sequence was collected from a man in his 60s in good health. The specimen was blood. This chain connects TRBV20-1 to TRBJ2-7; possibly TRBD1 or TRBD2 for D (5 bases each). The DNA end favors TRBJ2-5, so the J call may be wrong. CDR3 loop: CSARLWGETQYF. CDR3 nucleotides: TGCAGTGCTAGATTGTGGGGGGAGACCCAGTACTTC.